This T cell receptor (beta chain) was captured by sequencing in a study of cytomegalovirus exposure and HLA in healthy donors. General observations from the study: Accurate predictions that matched the HLA-A and HLA-B alleles of most subjects were reportedly made from TCR beta sequences.

Worth noting for this clone: Its antigen remains unidentified.

Germline loops: CDR1 SGHTA, CDR2 FQGNSA. V dropped 7 bases and J dropped 4 bases, with 11 bases sitting between them. This CDR3 has 13 amino acids. Use of 60 Vbeta and 13 Jbeta primers characterized the PCR. Produced via immunoSEQ multiplex PCR; TCRdb's table is partial and in-frame only. The table shows around 74,000 clones, with 79% occurring only once. This chain joins TRBV7-2 and TRBJ2-1; D is perhaps TRBD2 (5 bases). Sequenced input: PBMCs. The TCR comes from a man aged 25 to 45 in good health and CMV-seronegative. The CDR3 region is CASTQLGYNEQFF. The CDR3, as DNA: TGTGCCAGCACCCAACTAGGATACAATGAGCAGTTCTTC.